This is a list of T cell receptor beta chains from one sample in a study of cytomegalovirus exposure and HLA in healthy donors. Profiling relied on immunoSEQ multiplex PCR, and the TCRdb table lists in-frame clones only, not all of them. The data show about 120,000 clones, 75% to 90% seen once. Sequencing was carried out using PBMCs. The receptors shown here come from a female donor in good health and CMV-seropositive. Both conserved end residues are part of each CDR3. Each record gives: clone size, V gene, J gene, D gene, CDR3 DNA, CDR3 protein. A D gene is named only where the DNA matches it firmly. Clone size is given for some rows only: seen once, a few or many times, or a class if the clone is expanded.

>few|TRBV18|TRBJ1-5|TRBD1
TGTGCCAGCTCATCAGACAGGGGTCAGCCCCAGCATTTT
CASSSDRGQPQHF
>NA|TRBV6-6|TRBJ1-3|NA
TGTGCCAGCAAGGAGAACACCATATATTTT
CASKENTIYF
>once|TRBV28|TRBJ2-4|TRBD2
TGTGCCAGCAGTTTAACAAGCGGGGGGATTCAGTACTTC
CASSLTSGGIQYF
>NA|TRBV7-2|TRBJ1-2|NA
TGTGCCAGCAGCTTACAGAGGGGGGGGCCAGGGTCTGATGGCTACACCTTC
CASSLQRGGPGSDGYTF
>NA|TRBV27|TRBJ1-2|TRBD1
TGTGCCAGCAGTTCTGCCAGGGGGCAGGACTATGGCTACACCTTC
CASSSARGQDYGYTF
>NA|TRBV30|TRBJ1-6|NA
TGTGCCTGGAGTGCCCGCGCGGGTGGGGGGAATTCACCCCTCCACTTT
CAWSARAGGGNSPLHF
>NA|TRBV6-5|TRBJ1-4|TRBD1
TGTGCCAGCAGTTATAAGACAGGGCAATCTGAAAAACTGTTTTTT
CASSYKTGQSEKLFF
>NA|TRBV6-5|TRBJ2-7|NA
TGTGCCAGCAGCCCAGCAGGGCTACAACTCTACGAGCAGTACTTC
CASSPAGLQLYEQYF
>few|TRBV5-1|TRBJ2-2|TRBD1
TGCGCCAGCAGCCCGGACAGGTCCGGGGAGCTGTTTTTT
CASSPDRSGELFF
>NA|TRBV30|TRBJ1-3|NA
TGTGCCGCAAACGGGGGGACTGGAAACACCATATATTTT
CAANGGTGNTIYF
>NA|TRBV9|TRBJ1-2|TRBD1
TGTGCCAGCAGCTCGGGACAGGGTCATGGCTACACCTTC
CASSSGQGHGYTF
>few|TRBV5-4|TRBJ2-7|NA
TGTGCCAGCAGCTTGGGCAGACAGACCTACGAGCAGTACTTC
CASSLGRQTYEQYF
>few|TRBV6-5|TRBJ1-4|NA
TGTGCCAGCAGTTACACAGGGACGACGGGCGGCGAAAAACTGTTTTTT
CASSYTGTTGGEKLFF
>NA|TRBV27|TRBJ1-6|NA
TGTGCCAGCAGGTGGCAGGGATCAGGGTCACCCCTCCACTTT
CASRWQGSGSPLHF
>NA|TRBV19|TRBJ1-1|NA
TGTGCCAGTAGTATAGCGGTGAACACTGAAGCTTTCTTT
CASSIAVNTEAFF
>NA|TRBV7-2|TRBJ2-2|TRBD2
TGTGCCAGCAGCCAACAATCGGTACTAGCGGGGGGGGCCGGGGAGCTGTTTTTT
CASSQQSVLAGGAGELFF